The rows below give T cell receptor beta chains drawn from one sample of a study of blood T cell repertoires in COVID-19. Libraries were prepared by immunoSEQ multiplex PCR; TCRdb keeps only in-frame clonotypes and omits some of them. The data contain tens of thousands of clones, 75% to 90% of them singletons. The sample comprised peripheral blood. Source of these receptors: a man in his fifties or sixties with acute or convalescent COVID-19. Both conserved end residues are part of each CDR3. The D gene is left open where the match is weak. Not every row has a clone size; where given, it reads once, few, many or a size class.

abundance,d_gene,v_gene,j_gene,CDR3aa,CDR3nt
.,TRBD1,TRBV7-2,TRBJ1-1,CASTKGAENTEAFF,TGTGCCAGCACCAAGGGGGCAGAGAACACTGAAGCTTTCTTT
.,.,TRBV2,TRBJ1-5,CASMGDTNQPQHF,TGTGCCAGCATGGGGGACACAAATCAGCCCCAGCATTTT
.,.,TRBV4-3,TRBJ1-4,CASSHWSQIDEKLFF,TGCGCCAGCAGCCATTGGTCCCAAATAGATGAAAAACTGTTTTTT
.,.,TRBV7-9,TRBJ1-5,CASSLVGSGRVNQPQHF,TGTGCCAGCAGCTTAGTGGGCTCCGGGCGGGTCAATCAGCCCCAGCATTTT
.,.,TRBV7-2,TRBJ1-2,CASSFPAQGGYTF,TGTGCCAGCAGCTTCCCAGCGCAGGGTGGCTACACCTTC
.,.,TRBV25-1,TRBJ2-7,CASSEQLTGPYEQYF,TGTGCCAGCAGTGAACAACTGACAGGACCCTACGAGCAGTACTTC
once,.,TRBV7-9,TRBJ2-7,CASSSTIRLVPEQYF,TGTGCCAGCAGCTCGACTATCCGACTAGTACCCGAGCAGTACTTC
.,TRBD1,TRBV7-2,TRBJ1-6,CASSYFTGTGHNSPLHF,TGTGCCAGCAGCTATTTCACCGGGACAGGGCATAATTCACCCCTCCACTTT
.,TRBD1,TRBV5-6,TRBJ1-1,CASSGGPGGGVVNTEAFF,TGTGCCAGCAGCGGGGGGCCAGGGGGCGGAGTAGTGAACACTGAAGCTTTCTTT
once,.,TRBV2,TRBJ2-2,CASRWGGSNTGELFF,TGTGCCAGCCGATGGGGGGGCTCGAACACCGGGGAGCTGTTTTTT
.,TRBD1,TRBV19,TRBJ2-7,CASRSLGDRADEQYF,TGTGCCAGTAGGAGTCTTGGGGACAGGGCGGACGAGCAGTACTTC
.,TRBD2,TRBV7-2,TRBJ2-7,CASSRGAGGPYEQYF,TGTGCCAGCAGCCGTGGGGCGGGAGGGCCGTACGAGCAGTACTTC
.,.,TRBV5-1,TRBJ2-3,CASSTSDTQYF,TGCGCCAGCAGCACAAGTGATACGCAGTATTTT
.,TRBD1,TRBV18,TRBJ2-7,CASSPPGQGAEQYF,TGTGCCAGCTCACCACCGGGACAGGGGGCCGAGCAGTACTTC
.,.,TRBV6-2/TRBV6-3,TRBJ1-2,CASSSLALNYGYTF,TGTGCCAGCAGTTCTCTTGCCCTAAACTATGGCTACACCTTC
.,.,TRBV28,TRBJ1-1,CASSAPPGGSSNTEAFF,TGTGCCAGCAGTGCCCCCCCGGGGGGCTCCTCGAACACTGAAGCTTTCTTT
.,.,TRBV2,TRBJ1-2,CASRQGLEIYTF,TGTGCCAGCAGGCAGGGTTTGGAAATCTACACCTTC
.,TRBD1,TRBV12-3/TRBV12-4,TRBJ1-1,CASSYTGEGAFF,TGTGCCAGCAGTTATACAGGGGAAGGAGCTTTCTTT
.,.,TRBV28,TRBJ1-3,CASSLAPSGNTIYF,TGTGCCAGCAGTTTGGCCCCCTCTGGAAACACCATATATTTT
.,.,TRBV6-5,TRBJ2-1,CASSLAGLTLYNEQFF,TGTGCCAGCAGTTTGGCGGGCCTGACCCTCTACAATGAGCAGTTCTTC
.,TRBD1,TRBV28,TRBJ1-2,CASREQGVSPYGYTF,TGTGCCAGCAGAGAACAGGGGGTAAGCCCATATGGCTACACCTTC
.,.,TRBV27,TRBJ1-1,CASSLRGAEAFF,TGTGCCAGCAGTCTCAGGGGTGCTGAAGCTTTCTTT